These 23 T cell receptor beta chains were all obtained from the same sample, sequenced in a study. TCRdb used MiXCR to reprocess the RT-PCR reads, holding one entry per CDR3 protein. The data hold 550,000 to 750,000 distinct CDR3 sequences, with 12% to 15% observed a single time. Sequencing was performed on memory CD4+ T cells from blood. The receptors were gathered from a female donor in good health, serving as a healthy control.

The chain carries TRBV20-1 and TRBJ2-7; a possible D gene is TRBD1 (6 bases). The V end was cut by 3 bases, the J end by 3 bases, with 9 bases between. CDR3 size: 12 residues. From germline, CDR1 is DFQATT and CDR2 SNEGSKA (reference sequence). The CDR3 DNA is TGCAGTGCTAGCACAGGGAACTACGAGCAGTACTTC. Protein: CSASTGNYEQYF.

This clonotype has at least ten counts. The chain employs TRBV29-1 and TRBJ2-2; weak D call: TRBD1 (5 bases). The V gene lost 6 bases and the J gene lost 6 bases, with 11 bases spanning the gap. Per the germline V gene, CDR1 is SQVTM and CDR2 is ANQGSEA. The CDR3 is 12 amino acids. CDR3 amino acids: CSVRVGPGELFF. CDR3 coding DNA: TGCAGCGTCAGGGTTGGCCCCGGGGAGCTGTTTTTT.

This clonotype was observed at least ten times. CDR3 amino acids: CASSYGGEQYF. DNA of the CDR3: TGTGCCAGCAGTTACGGCGGGGAGCAGTATTTT. V usage is TRBV6-5 and J usage is TRBJ2-7; D may be TRBD2 (6 bases). The J call may be faulty, since TRBJ2-3 better matches the DNA end. The CDR3 runs to 11 residues. Germline lookup yields CDR1 MNHEY and CDR2 SVGAGI.

In this sample, this clonotype turned up a few times. The chain is built from TRBV7-3 and TRBJ2-3; tentatively, D is TRBD2 (6 bases). Germline V gives CDR1 SGHTA, CDR2 FQGTGA. V lost 3 bases, J lost 2 bases, and 15 bases lay in between. This CDR3 contains 16 residues. Written as DNA, the CDR3 is TGTGCCAGCAGCTTGAGACTAGTTGGTTCCACAGATACGCAGTATTTT. It yields the protein CASSLRLVGSTDTQYF.

This chain connects TRBV20-1 to TRBJ1-2; weak D call: TRBD1 (6 bases). Germline CDR1 and CDR2: DFQATT and SNEGSKA (reference sequence). V dropped 0 bases and J dropped 3 bases, with 8 bases sitting between them. CDR3 size: 13 residues. The CDR3 DNA reads as TGCAGTGCTAGAGATGGACAGTACTATGGCTACACCTTC. Its protein product is CSARDGQYYGYTF.

This clonotype came up a few times. J is TRBJ2-1 and V is TRBV5-1, with 8 bases that match TRBD2. V dropped 4 bases and J dropped 0; count of bases not matched to a gene: 12. Per germline, CDR1 SGHRS and CDR2 YFSETQ. This CDR3 comprises 18 residues. DNA of the CDR3: TGCGCCAGCAGCCAGGCGCCGGGACTAGGATCCTCCTACAATGAGCAGTTCTTC. Its protein is CASSQAPGLGSSYNEQFF.

This clonotype was observed a few times. The V and J genes are TRBV7-3 and TRBJ2-7; weak D call: TRBD2 (5 bases). The germline CDR1 and CDR2 sequences are SGHTA and FQGTGA. This CDR3 comprises 15 residues. The ends were cut back, 0 bases at V and 2 bases at J, with 11 bases in the middle. CDR3 bases: TGTGCCAGCAGCTTAACAGGGAGAACACCCTACGAGCAGTACTTC. Residues: CASSLTGRTPYEQYF.

The V and J genes are TRBV6-1 and TRBJ2-3; D call uncertain. The V and J ends lost 4 bases and 2 bases respectively, with 13 bases between them. Germline CDR1 MNHNS, CDR2 SASEGT. CDR3 length: 15 residues. The CDR3 DNA is TGTGCCAGCAGTGGAGGTGAGGACCCCACAGATACGCAGTATTTT. It translates to CASSGGEDPTDTQYF.

There are a few counts of this clonotype. This chain uses TRBV7-3 with TRBJ2-3, with 9 bases fitting TRBD1. CDR1 and CDR2 (germline): SGHTA, FQGTGA. Trimming took 2 bases from V and 4 from J; bases not matched to a gene: 4. The CDR3 covers 15 residues. The CDR3 DNA reads TGTGCCAGCAGCTTAGGGGGGACAGGGCCAGATACGCAGTATTTT. Translated: CASSLGGTGPDTQYF.

This clonotype has a count of ten or more. This chain connects TRBV7-3 to TRBJ2-7, with D perhaps TRBD1 (5 bases). Germline V gives CDR1 SGHTA, CDR2 FQGTGA. The CDR3 sequence is 13 residues long. Deletions cut 5 bases from V and 5 bases from J, with 13 bases between. The CDR3 DNA is TGTGCCAGCAGCCCAAGCCGACAGCACGAGCAGTACTTC. Its protein is CASSPSRQHEQYF.

This sequence joins TRBV6-1 and TRBJ2-1; 9 bases line up with TRBD1. This CDR3 is 16 amino acids long. Looked up from germline, CDR1 is MNHNS and CDR2 is SASEGT. V dropped 3 bases and J dropped 1; count of bases not matched to a gene: 4. As DNA, the CDR3 is TGTGCCAGCAGTGATGAGGGGACAGGGTCCTACAATGAGCAGTTCTTC. Translating it yields CASSDEGTGSYNEQFF.

J is TRBJ2-1 and V is TRBV6-1, with a tentative D call TRBD1 (6 bases). V lost 7 bases to trimming and J lost 1 base, with 17 bases between them. The CDR3 spans 16 residues. Germline CDR1 MNHNS, CDR2 SASEGT. The CDR3 bases are TGTGCCAGCACCCCGAGGGGGACGTCTTCCTACAATGAGCAGTTCTTC. Residues: CASTPRGTSSYNEQFF.

The chain recombines TRBV5-1 with TRBJ2-1; the D gene is possibly TRBD2 (6 bases). CDR3 length: 18 residues. Deletions cut 2 bases from V and 0 bases from J, with 18 bases between. Germline CDR1 reads SGHRS; CDR2 reads YFSETQ. The CDR3 DNA follows: TGCGCCAGCAGCTTCCCCGTGGAGGGATCCAGCTCCTACAATGAGCAGTTCTTC. This translates into CASSFPVEGSSSYNEQFF.

The CDR3 region has the DNA TGTGCCAGCAGTTTGCCCGGGGATCCGAGCAATCAGCCCCAGCATTTT. Translation: CASSLPGDPSNQPQHF. The rearrangement joins TRBV28 to TRBJ1-5; D is ambiguous. The CDR3 is 16 residues long. V shed 3 bases and J shed 1 base, with 13 bases lying between them. CDR1 is MDHEN, CDR2 SYDVKM, per germline. Drawing the rest from reference TRBV28 and TRBJ1-5, the complete variable domain is DVKVTQSSRYLVKRTGEKVFLECVQDMDHENMFWYRQDPGLGLRLIYFSYDVKMKEKGDIPEGYSVSREKKERFSLILESASTNQTSMYLCASSLPGDPSNQPQHFGDGTRLSIL.

This clonotype was picked up one time. This chain connects TRBV9 to TRBJ1-1, with D perhaps matching TRBD1 (5 bases). Germline V gives CDR1 SGDLS, CDR2 YYNGEE. This CDR3 has 13 residues. V lost 3 bases to trimming and J lost 7 bases, with 13 bases between them. CDR3 sequence reads: CASSAMDGGEAFF. In nucleotides, the CDR3 is TGTGCCAGCAGCGCCATGGACGGGGGTGAAGCTTTCTTT.

This clonotype showed up many times. This sequence joins TRBV6-5 and TRBJ2-7; TRBD1 matches at 10 bases. This CDR3 spans 15 amino acids. J lost 3 bases, V lost 6 bases, and 8 bases had no gene match. Germline-derived CDR1 and CDR2 are MNHEY and SVGAGI. DNA of the CDR3: TGTGCCAGCAGCCCCGGGACAGGGGAATTCTACGAGCAGTACTTC. Its translation is CASSPGTGEFYEQYF.

This clonotype was counted at least ten times. The rearrangement joins TRBV12-3 or TRBV12-4 to TRBJ1-3; D unresolved. The CDR3 spans 16 residues. V was clipped by 0 bases and J by 0 bases, with 9 bases between them. The CDR3 is CASSLAGDPSGNTIYF. Written as DNA, the CDR3 is TGTGCCAGCAGTTTAGCCGGGGATCCCTCTGGAAACACCATATATTTT.

This rearrangement joins TRBV7-9 to TRBJ2-7, with 8 bases fitting TRBD2. This CDR3 has 14 residues. CDR1 SEHNR and CDR2 FQNEAQ come from the germline V gene (reference sequence). Unmatched junction bases numbered 4, after V lost 5 bases and J lost 1 base. The DNA for the CDR3 is TGTGCCAGCAGCCGACTAGCGAATTCCTACGAGCAGTACTTC. The encoded protein is CASSRLANSYEQYF.

This clonotype has at least ten counts. V and J are TRBV12-3 or TRBV12-4 and TRBJ1-2; possibly TRBD1 for D (6 bases). V was pared by 3 bases and J by 7 bases, with 12 bases between. The CDR3 contains 13 residues. The CDR3 DNA reads TGTGCCAGCAGTTTGGCAGGGGAAGGTGGCTACACCTTC. This encodes CASSLAGEGGYTF.

This clonotype was picked up a small number of times. This chain connects TRBV6-5 to TRBJ2-3; weak D call: TRBD1 (5 bases). Trimming left V 8 bases short and J 0 bases short, with 12 bases between. Germline CDR1 reads MNHEY; CDR2 reads SVGAGI. The CDR3 extends over 14 amino acids. CDR3 sequence (DNA): TGTGCCAGCCGAACAGGTCCTAGCACAGATACGCAGTATTTT. Protein: CASRTGPSTDTQYF.

This clonotype showed up many times. The chain employs TRBV7-8 and TRBJ1-5, with no clear D. CDR3 size: 14 residues. V lost 1 base to trimming and J lost 3 bases, with 7 bases between them. Per the germline V gene, CDR1 is SGHVS and CDR2 is FQNEAQ. CDR3 DNA: TGTGCCAGCAGCTTAGATGGCGTCAATCAGCCCCAGCATTTT. It codes for CASSLDGVNQPQHF.

This clonotype was observed a handful of times. The rearrangement joins TRBV21-1 to TRBJ2-3; the D call in the table, TRBD1, was not verified against the DNA. TRBV21-1 is a recognized pseudogene. CDR3 length: 17 residues. In DNA form, the CDR3 reads TGTGCCAGCAGCAAGGCCAGGGAGAAAACCAGCACAGATACGCAGTATTTT. Translated: CASSKAREKTSTDTQYF.

This clonotype was counted only a few times. The gene calls are TRBV18 and TRBJ2-5; 8 bases are shared with TRBD1. CDR1 is KGHSH and CDR2 is LQKENI in the germline V gene. V shed 3 bases and J 5 bases; nucleotides not matched to a gene: 8. The CDR3 totals 15 residues. The CDR3 coding sequence is TGTGCCAGCTCACCCGGGGCAGGGGGCGATGAGACCCAGTACTTC. Residues: CASSPGAGGDETQYF.